The 30 T cell receptor beta chains below were found in one sample sequenced in a study of cytomegalovirus exposure and HLA in healthy donors. The PCR used 60 Vbeta and 13 Jbeta primers. Clones were sequenced by immunoSEQ multiplex PCR, and TCRdb holds only the in-frame ones, with some missing. The table lists a few hundred thousand clones, about 80% of them singletons, with around 1.8% in the top ten. Sequencing used PBMCs. These receptors were obtained from a man aged 18-30 years in good health and CMV-seronegative.

A few counts support this clone. The chain recombines TRBV10-3 with TRBJ2-1; 11 bases match TRBD2. The CDR3 is 15 amino acids. The germline gives CDR1 ENHRY, CDR2 SYGVKD. The junction had 11 bases not matched to a gene; V was cut back by 6 bases and J by 10 bases. CDR3 sequence: CAIRDGLAGRSEQFF. In DNA form, the CDR3 reads TGTGCCATCAGAGATGGACTAGCGGGCAGGTCGGAGCAGTTCTTC.

This chain connects TRBV7-9 to TRBJ2-7; D is perhaps TRBD1 (6 bases). V was cut by 2 bases and J by 5 bases, with 13 bases left in between. The V gene's germline CDR1 is SEHNR and CDR2 FQNEAQ (reference sequence). This CDR3 is 14 amino acids long. CDR3 sequence: CASSLSRGSHEQYF. Written as DNA, the CDR3 is TGTGCCAGCAGCTTAAGCAGGGGCTCTCACGAGCAGTACTTC.

This clone was picked up a small number of times. The chain recombines TRBV2 with TRBJ2-1; D might be TRBD2 (5 bases). The ends were cut back, 6 bases at V and 4 bases at J, with 16 bases in the middle. CDR1 and CDR2 from the germline V gene are SNHLY and FYNNEI. The CDR3 runs to 15 residues. CDR3 nucleotides: TGTGCCAGCAGCGTTTCTCGAGGAGGATACAATGAGCAGTTCTTC. This encodes CASSVSRGGYNEQFF.

This clone came up a few times. The gene calls are TRBV5-8 and TRBJ1-5; 7 positions agree with TRBD1. V dropped 7 bases and J dropped 1; count of bases not matched to a gene: 5. CDR1 and CDR2 (germline): SGHTS, YDEGEE. This CDR3 comprises 14 residues. Here the CDR3 reads CASAQGISNQPQHF. As DNA, the CDR3 is TGTGCCAGCGCACAGGGGATCAGCAATCAGCCCCAGCATTTT.

The V and J genes are TRBV7-9 and TRBJ2-7; D possibly corresponds to TRBD1 (6 bases). Germline values: CDR1 SEHNR, CDR2 FQNEAQ (reference sequence). CDR3 length: 15 amino acids. V lost 4 bases, J lost 2 bases, and 15 bases lay in between. The CDR3: CASSSAGQNAYEQYF. The CDR3 DNA reads TGTGCCAGCAGCTCAGCCGGACAGAATGCCTACGAGCAGTACTTC.

About this clone itself: The identical CDR3 is also encoded by other nucleotide sequences in the sample. V gene TRBV28 combines with J gene TRBJ1-1; TRBD1 might be the D (6 bases). This CDR3 is 14 amino acids long. CDR1 and CDR2 (germline): MDHEN, SYDVKM. The V end lost 2 bases, the J end lost 2 bases, and 9 bases lay between the germline ends. The CDR3 DNA reads TGTGCCAGCAGTTTAAGGGGGTTAAACACTGAAGCTTTCTTT. This gives the protein CASSLRGLNTEAFF.

This chain links TRBV7-3 with TRBJ2-7; TRBD2 might be the D (6 bases). V lost 3 bases to trimming and J lost 0 bases, with 9 bases between them. CDR3 size: 14 residues. Germline V CDR1 and CDR2: SGHTA, FQGTGA. The CDR3 is CASSLSGDSYEQYF. The CDR3 DNA sequence: TGTGCCAGCAGCTTGTCGGGAGACTCCTACGAGCAGTACTTC. Full variable domain (remainder filled in from reference TRBV7-3 and TRBJ2-7): GAGVSQTPSNKVTEKGKYVELRCDPISGHTALYWYRQSLGQGPEFLIYFQGTGAADDSGLPNDRFFAVRPEGSVSTLKIQRTERGDSAVYLCASSLSGDSYEQYFGPGTRLTVT.

The chain recombines TRBV4-3 with TRBJ1-2, with unresolved D. With 1 base removed from V and 6 bases from J, the gap between germline ends came to 9 bases. The length of the CDR3 is 13 residues. Germline V lookup: CDR1 LGHNA, CDR2 YSLEER. In DNA, the CDR3 is TGCGCCAGCAGCCAAGGGATTCGGGATGGCTACACCTTC. Amino acids: CASSQGIRDGYTF.

This chain connects TRBV6-4 to TRBJ2-3; TRBD1 is a possible D gene (5 bases). This CDR3 region has 14 residues. Deletions cut 2 bases from V and 12 bases from J, with 18 bases between. Germline assignment: CDR1 MRHNA and CDR2 SNTAGT. The CDR3 loop is CASSDGPTGSTQYF. In nucleotides, the CDR3 is TGTGCCAGCAGTGACGGTCCTACAGGATCAACCCAGTATTTT.

V and J are TRBV2 and TRBJ2-5, with a tentative D call TRBD2 (5 bases). The J call may not be correct, given that the DNA end is closer to TRBJ2-7. There are 16 residues in the CDR3. Germline V CDR1 and CDR2: SNHLY, FYNNEI. The CDR3 reads CASSEAVLGSSYEQYF. DNA for the CDR3: TGTGCCAGCAGTGAAGCGGTCCTGGGGAGCTCCTACGAGCAGTACTTC.

V is TRBV7-9 and J is TRBJ1-2; D might be TRBD1 (5 bases). The germline CDR1 and CDR2 sequences are SEHNR and FQNEAQ (reference sequence). V gave up 1 base and J gave up 2 bases, with 11 bases separating them. This CDR3 spans 15 amino acids. The CDR3: CASSLGGGENYGYTF. The CDR3 bases are TGTGCCAGCAGCTTAGGGGGAGGGGAGAACTATGGCTACACCTTC.

This clone has just one count. The chain uses TRBV13 and TRBJ2-7; D may be TRBD1 (6 bases). CDR3 length equals 16 residues. The germline V gene has CDR1 PRHDT and CDR2 FYEKMQ (reference sequence). The V end lost 1 base, the J end lost 7 bases, and 20 bases lay between the germline ends. This chain's CDR3 is CASSLAGTSSRLEQYF. The CDR3 DNA follows: TGTGCCAGCAGCTTAGCTGGGACATCGAGTCGTTTGGAGCAGTACTTC. The full variable domain, rest sourced from reference TRBV13 and TRBJ2-7, is AAGVIQSPRHLIKEKRETATLKCYPIPRHDTVYWYQQGPGQDPQFLISFYEKMQSDKGSIPDRFSAQQFSDYHSELNMSSLELGDSALYFCASSLAGTSSRLEQYFGPGTRLTVT.

The V call is TRBV28, the J call TRBJ2-3, with 10 bases that match TRBD2. With 4 bases clipped from V and 0 bases from J, the junction kept 4 bases outside the gene matches. This CDR3 is 16 amino acids long. From germline, CDR1 is MDHEN and CDR2 SYDVKM. The CDR3 DNA reads TGTGCCAGCAGTTCACCGACTAGCGGGAGCACAGATACGCAGTATTTT. Translated: CASSSPTSGSTDTQYF.

The chain uses TRBV19 and TRBJ2-1; D uncertain. The length of the CDR3 is 11 residues. Trimming stripped 7 bases from V and 4 bases from J, with 5 bases between. Germline CDR1 reads LNHDA; CDR2 reads SQIVND (reference sequence). The CDR3 DNA reads TGTGCCAGTAAACTGTACAATGAGCAGTTCTTC. Translation: CASKLYNEQFF.

The rearrangement uses TRBV6-5 and TRBJ1-1, with D possibly TRBD1 on 6 matching bases. CDR1 and CDR2 (germline): MNHEY, SVGAGI. This CDR3 comprises 14 residues. The V end was cut by 2 bases, the J end by 0 bases, with 7 bases between. The CDR3 reads CASSYGTLNTEAFF. In DNA form, the CDR3 reads TGTGCCAGCAGTTACGGGACACTGAACACTGAAGCTTTCTTT.

This clone was seen repeatedly, ten times or more. The chain uses TRBV6-5 and TRBJ1-1, with D perhaps matching TRBD1 (5 bases). CDR3 length: 14 amino acids. V dropped 0 bases and J dropped 5 bases, with 10 bases sitting between them. Germline CDR1 and CDR2: MNHEY and SVGAGI. The CDR3 region has the DNA TGTGCCAGCAGTTACTCGATATCAGGGACTGAAGCTTTCTTT. It codes for CASSYSISGTEAFF.

The V and J genes are TRBV2 and TRBJ2-3; TRBD2 aligns across 7 bases. Germline values: CDR1 SNHLY, CDR2 FYNNEI. This CDR3 has 15 amino acids. J gave up 2 bases and V 7 bases, and 9 bases lay outside the gene matches. CDR3: CASKILGLSTDTQYF. The CDR3 DNA reads TGTGCCAGCAAGATCTTGGGACTATCCACAGATACGCAGTATTTT.

The chain is built from TRBV6-1 and TRBJ2-3; TRBD2 agrees at 8 bases. V trimming: 4 bases; J trimming: 4 bases; junction bases outside the gene matches: 4. Germline CDR1 reads MNHNS; CDR2 reads SASEGT. This CDR3 region has 14 residues. The CDR3 spells CASSAATSADTQYF. CDR3 DNA: TGTGCCAGCAGTGCGGCGACTAGCGCAGATACGCAGTATTTT.

The chain has TRBV28 and TRBJ2-5, with 8 bases aligning to TRBD2. The CDR3 runs to 12 residues. CDR1 and CDR2 from the germline V gene are MDHEN and SYDVKM. The junction had 9 bases not matched to a gene; V was cut back by 5 bases and J by 13 bases. Here the CDR3 reads CASSPRGTRGYF. The CDR3 bases are TGTGCCAGCAGTCCTCGGGGGACTAGGGGGTACTTC.

The CDR3 loop reads CASSLGQRATNEKLFF. The CDR3 coding sequence is TGTGCCAGCAGCTTAGGACAGCGGGCAACTAATGAAAAACTGTTTTTT. The chain links TRBV7-8 to TRBJ1-4, with TRBD1 as a possible D gene (5 bases). The CDR3 loop spans 16 amino acids. Germline values: CDR1 SGHVS, CDR2 FQNEAQ. V shed 1 base and J shed 0 bases, with 9 bases lying between them.

CDR3 region: CASSNGQGVSPLHF. As DNA, the CDR3 is TGTGCCAGCAGCAATGGACAGGGGGTTTCACCCCTCCACTTT. The gene calls are TRBV28 and TRBJ1-6; 10 nucleotides agree with TRBD1. Germline CDR1 MDHEN, CDR2 SYDVKM. V gave up 6 bases and J gave up 9 bases; unmatched junction bases: 5. The CDR3 extends over 14 amino acids.

The genes are TRBV7-8 and TRBJ2-7; 10 bases agree with TRBD1. V trimming: 5 bases; J trimming: 6 bases; junction bases outside the gene matches: 13. The CDR3 consists of 16 residues. CDR1 is SGHVS, CDR2 FQNEAQ, per germline. The chain's CDR3 is CASSLLPGTGVGEQYF. The CDR3 DNA follows: TGTGCCAGCAGCCTCCTGCCCGGGACAGGGGTTGGCGAGCAGTACTTC.

This rearrangement joins TRBV15 to TRBJ2-3; a weak D match, TRBD1 (6 bases). CDR1 is LNHNV and CDR2 is YYDKDF in the germline V gene (reference sequence). The CDR3 runs to 16 residues. Trimming stripped 1 base from V and 1 base from J, with 12 bases between. CDR3: CATSRGGQSGTDTQYF. CDR3 nucleotide sequence: TGTGCCACCAGCAGAGGCGGACAGTCCGGCACAGATACGCAGTATTTT.

The chain has TRBV2 and TRBJ2-2; 9 bases map to TRBD1. Germline CDR1 is SNHLY and CDR2 is FYNNEI. The length of the CDR3 is 15 residues. V was pared by 4 bases and J by 6 bases, with 6 bases of the junction left unmatched. The CDR3 sequence: CASSGTGAMAGELFF. CDR3 bases: TGTGCCAGCAGTGGGACAGGGGCGATGGCCGGGGAGCTGTTTTTT.

The chain combines TRBV7-9 with TRBJ2-3; D unclear. In germline, CDR1 is SEHNR, CDR2 FQNEAQ (reference sequence). The V and J ends lost 10 bases and 1 base respectively, with 12 bases between them. The CDR3 has 13 amino acids. The CDR3 sequence: CATEKLGTDTQYF. For the CDR3, the DNA is TGTGCCACCGAGAAGCTGGGCACAGATACGCAGTATTTT. Full variable domain (remainder filled in from reference TRBV7-9 and TRBJ2-3): DTGVSQNPRHKITKRGQNVTFRCDPISEHNRLYWYRQTLGQGPEFLTYFQNEAQLEKSRLLSDRFSAERPKGSFSTLEIQRTEQGDSAMYLCATEKLGTDTQYFGPGTRLTVL.

J is TRBJ1-1 and V is TRBV27; D not resolved. The CDR3 extends over 16 amino acids. Trimming removed 1 base from V and 3 bases from J, with 15 bases in between. Germline V gene sequence: CDR1 MNHEY, CDR2 SMNVEV (reference sequence). In DNA form, the CDR3 reads TGTGCCAGCAGTTTATTTGGTCAGGTTGGATACACTGAAGCTTTCTTT. The encoded protein is CASSLFGQVGYTEAFF.

The genes are TRBV30 and TRBJ2-6; D unclear. From germline, CDR1 is GTSNPN and CDR2 SVGIG (reference sequence). Trimming took 5 bases from V and 0 from J, leaving 8 bases between them. The CDR3 length is 14 residues. DNA of the CDR3: TGTGCCTGGGGGCCCTCCTCTGGGGCCAACGTCCTGACTTTC. This gives the protein CAWGPSSGANVLTF.

The chain couples TRBV25-1 to TRBJ2-3; no reliable D call. CDR1 is MGHDK and CDR2 is SYGVNS in the germline V gene. With 2 bases removed from V and 0 bases from J, the gap between germline ends came to 9 bases. This CDR3 has 15 residues. CDR3 sequence: CASSETVTSTDTQYF. The CDR3 DNA sequence: TGTGCCAGCAGTGAAACGGTTACTAGCACAGATACGCAGTATTTT.

This chain uses TRBV2 with TRBJ2-2; maybe TRBD1 (5 bases). CDR3 size: 17 residues. Germline lookup yields CDR1 SNHLY and CDR2 FYNNEI. V lost 4 bases and J lost 5, with 20 bases in between. CDR3: CASSAQGTVIGTGELFF. As DNA, the CDR3 is TGTGCCAGCAGTGCCCAGGGTACTGTTATTGGGACCGGGGAGCTGTTTTTT.

The J gene is TRBJ1-2, the V gene TRBV19; TRBD1 agrees at 8 bases. Germline loops: CDR1 LNHDA, CDR2 SQIVND (reference sequence). CDR3 length equals 16 residues. With 6 bases clipped from V and 4 bases from J, the junction kept 13 bases outside the gene matches. The CDR3 nucleotides are TGTGCCAGTAGCCAGGACAGGGTATTAGGCGGCTATGGCTACACCTTC. Its protein product is CASSQDRVLGGYGYTF.